This T cell receptor beta chain originates from a study of metastatic and nonmetastatic thyroid tumors. Study background: The study looked at repertoires side by side in blood and in tumor or nodule tissue from malignant and benign thyroid patients.

Patients had received no treatment of any kind before thyroid surgery. MiXCR reprocessed the PCR reads for TCRdb. The sample holds over 20,000 clones, about 20% seen once. This CDR3 spans 13 amino acids. CDR1 MNHNS and CDR2 SASEGT come from the germline V gene. Trimming pared 5 bases from V and 7 bases from J, leaving 14 bases between. This clonotype was sampled from a female donor with papillary thyroid cancer or a benign thyroid nodule (not recorded which). Some clones in this sample may be carry-over from other donors' samples. The J gene is TRBJ1-2, the V gene TRBV6-1, with a tentative D call TRBD1 (5 bases). What was sequenced was blood. CDR3 residues: CASSQQVSCGYTF. The CDR3 DNA reads as TGTGCCAGCAGTCAACAGGTCTCTTGTGGCTACACCTTC.